This TCR beta chain is from a study of T-cell reconstitution after alpha-beta-depleted transplantation in children (dated by TCRdb to about 2016). In the study overall: Using TCR repertoire profiling, the study quantitatively followed how T-cell immune reconstitution unfolded in children after TCRalphabeta/CD19-depleted allogeneic hematopoietic cell transplantation. The full study reports these points: Apparently early alphabetaT-cell count recovery about two months after transplant reportedly relied on only several hundred rapidly expanded clones derived from non-depleted graft cells. Over the following months the frequencies of hyperexpanded clones went down, and after one year T-cell counts and TCRbeta diversity were mostly credited to newly produced T cells. In some patients, the high TCRbeta diversity seen at day 60 was put down to recipient T cells and intrathymic progenitors that had survived conditioning.

Libraries were built with PCR. The run used an Illumina HiSeq 2500. Molecular barcoding was employed in the preparation of TCR libraries, with unique molecular identifiers being used to normalize TCRbeta repertoire quantification. Starting from the raw public reads, TCRdb applied fastp trimming at Q25, assembled clones with MiXCR and retained in-frame beta chains. Each entry is one CDR3 protein sequence, shown with its most common DNA and genes. This sample has over 200,000 distinct CDR3 sequences in its table, and about 8.2% of those were observed once. The biggest ten clones account for roughly 35% of the sample. The treatment or condition label, read with the paper, signifies: allogeneic hematopoietic cell transplantation with graft depleted of TCRalphabeta T cells and CD19 B cells. TCRalphabeta/CD19-depleted allogeneic hematopoietic cell grafts were given to the transplant recipients, all of whom were children.

As concerns this clonotype: The antigen it recognizes is unknown. One base away there is no much larger clone; base qualities are not given.

V lost 5 bases and J lost 4 bases; the stretch between them is 19 bases long. There are 16 amino acids in the CDR3, from cysteine to phenylalanine inclusive. Left in the record is the CDR3 DNA by itself, 48 bases read in frame from the first base. CDR1 and CDR2, per the germline V gene, are MNHEY and SVGEGT. Recombination joined TRBV6-2 or TRBV6-3 with TRBJ2-3; a weak D assignment points to TRBD2 (6 bases agree). The starting material was PBMCs, mostly from graft donor cells, obtained 360 days after TCRalphabeta/CD19-depleted stem cell transplant. This TCR came from a male patient between 2 and 10 years old who had a stem cell transplant for acute myeloid leukemia, so the T cells may come from the graft donor. The DNA sequence is given as TGTGCCAGCAGTCCCCTAGGGCGGGGAGATCCAGATACGCAGTATTTT. The resulting protein is CASSPLGRGDPDTQYF.